What follows are 14 T cell receptor beta chains derived from one specimen sequenced in a study of blood T cell repertoires in COVID-19. Here immunoSEQ multiplex PCR was the method, and the copy in TCRdb shows in-frame clones only, minus some. The repertoire consists of over 75,000 clones, with 65% to 85% occurring once and the leading ten covering around 11%. The sample comprised peripheral blood. The receptors come from a man between 70 and 80 years old with acute or convalescent COVID-19.

The chain is built from TRBV12-5 and TRBJ1-2; maybe TRBD1 (5 bases). Germline CDR1 reads LGHNT; CDR2 reads FRNRAP. This CDR3 is 11 amino acids long. V was shortened by 6 bases and J by 11 bases, with 13 bases between the two germline ends. The CDR3: CASGSPGGYTF. Written as DNA, the CDR3 is TGTGCTAGTGGATCACCGGGGGGTTACACCTTC.

The chain uses TRBV18 and TRBJ2-2, with 11 bases that match TRBD2. The length of the CDR3 is 16 residues. Germline V lookup: CDR1 KGHSH, CDR2 LQKENI. Trimming at V came to 4 bases and at J to 4 bases, leaving 5 bases not matched to a gene. CDR3 loop: CASSLTSGGSTGELFF. CDR3 DNA: TGTGCCAGCTCACTAACTAGCGGGGGATCCACCGGGGAGCTGTTTTTT.

The CDR3 sequence: CASSVGPAGRTGELFF. The DNA for the CDR3 is TGTGCCAGCAGCGTAGGTCCAGCGGGGCGGACCGGGGAGCTGTTTTTT. The V call is TRBV9, the J call TRBJ2-2, with TRBD2 matching over 7 bases. The CDR3 runs 16 residues. V lost 0 bases and J lost 5; bases outside the gene matches: 7. Germline V gives CDR1 SGDLS, CDR2 YYNGEE. Supplemented by reference TRBV9 and TRBJ2-2, the full variable domain reads DSGVTQTPKHLITATGQRVTLRCSPRSGDLSVYWYQQSLDQGLQFLIQYYNGEERAKGNILERFSAQQFPDLHSELNLSSLELGDSALYFCASSVGPAGRTGELFFGEGSRLTVL.

This chain joins TRBV7-9 and TRBJ2-1; 14 bases fit TRBD2. The CDR3 is made up of 17 amino acids. Looked up from germline, CDR1 is SEHNR and CDR2 is FQNEAQ (reference sequence). V was clipped by 5 bases and J by 4 bases; unmatched bases: 7. The CDR3 sequence: CASSQGLAGDPYNEQFF. DNA for the CDR3: TGTGCCAGCAGCCAGGGACTAGCGGGGGACCCTTACAATGAGCAGTTCTTC.

V and J are TRBV11-2 and TRBJ1-3; weak D call: TRBD1 (6 bases). Trimming removed 3 bases at V and 0 bases at J, with 9 bases between. The germline gives CDR1 SGHAT, CDR2 FQNNGV. The CDR3 has 15 residues. This CDR3 reads CASSLGASSGNTIYF. CDR3 bases: TGTGCCAGCAGCTTGGGGGCCTCCTCTGGAAACACCATATATTTT.

The table lists this clone with a few counts. The rearrangement links TRBV6-6 to TRBJ1-2; 7 nucleotides align to TRBD1. This CDR3 is built from 13 residues. Per germline, CDR1 MNHNY and CDR2 SVGAGI (reference sequence). V was pared by 7 bases and J by 3 bases, with 5 bases of the junction left unmatched. The CDR3: CASNAGGYYGYTF. In DNA, the CDR3 is TGTGCCAGCAACGCAGGGGGGTACTATGGCTACACCTTC.

This chain connects TRBV14 to TRBJ1-2; D not certain. The CDR3 has 15 residues. Between the trimmed V and J ends, which lost 4 bases and 1 base, there was a span of 13 bases. The V gene's germline CDR1 is SGHDN and CDR2 FVKESK. The CDR3 DNA reads TGTGCCAGCAGCCGTCTAGCCGGGATTAACTATGGCTACACCTTC. This encodes CASSRLAGINYGYTF.

The chain joins TRBV28 to TRBJ2-3; 9 bases align to TRBD1. The CDR3 covers 15 residues. V lost 6 bases to trimming and J lost 2 bases; unmatched junction nucleotides: 6. Germline-derived CDR1 and CDR2 are MDHEN and SYDVKM. The CDR3 reads CASSSTGGLTDTQYF. The CDR3 DNA reads TGTGCCAGCAGCTCAACAGGGGGCCTCACAGATACGCAGTATTTT. The full variable domain, its missing parts supplied by reference TRBV28 and TRBJ2-3, is DVKVTQSSRYLVKRTGEKVFLECVQDMDHENMFWYRQDPGLGLRLIYFSYDVKMKEKGDIPEGYSVSREKKERFSLILESASTNQTSMYLCASSSTGGLTDTQYFGPGTRLTVL.

The CDR3 DNA is TGTGCCAGCACCACAGACGAGGGGGATAATCAGCCCCAGCATTTT. Amino acids: CASTTDEGDNQPQHF. This rearrangement joins TRBV2 to TRBJ1-5, with TRBD1 as a possible D gene (6 bases). This CDR3 spans 15 amino acids. Germline CDR1 reads SNHLY; CDR2 reads FYNNEI. Deletions cut 7 bases from V and 4 bases from J, with 17 bases between. Looking up the rest from reference TRBV2 and TRBJ1-5 gives the full variable domain: EPEVTQTPSHQVTQMGQEVILRCVPISNHLYFYWYRQILGQKVEFLVSFYNNEISEKSEIFDDQFSVERPDGSNFTLKIRSTKLEDSAMYFCASTTDEGDNQPQHFGDGTRLSIL.

The chain recombines TRBV3-1 (or the pseudogene TRBV3-2) with TRBJ2-5; 7 positions agree with TRBD2. CDR1 and CDR2 from the germline V gene are LGHDT and YNNKEL (reference sequence). The CDR3 sequence is 14 residues long. Germline trimming cut 2 bases from V and 2 bases from J; bases unmatched to any gene: 2. The CDR3 coding sequence is TGTGCCAGCAGCCAAAGAGCGGGGCAAGAGACCCAGTACTTC. It specifies CASSQRAGQETQYF.

The rearrangement links TRBV2 to TRBJ1-6; 7 bases align to TRBD1. V was clipped by 6 bases and J by 5 bases; unmatched bases: 4. Germline V gene data show CDR1 as SNHLY and CDR2 as FYNNEI. The CDR3 totals 14 residues. CDR3 protein: CASRPDRHNSPLHF. The CDR3 DNA reads as TGTGCCAGCAGACCGGACAGGCATAATTCACCCCTCCACTTT.

This clone was counted only a few times. V usage is TRBV4-2 and J usage is TRBJ2-7, with TRBD2 identical over 7 bases. The trim removed 4 bases at V and 1 base at J, leaving 4 bases unmatched. The length of the CDR3 is 14 residues. The germline gives CDR1 LGHNA, CDR2 YNFKEQ. CDR3: CASSRGGISYEQYF. CDR3 DNA sequence: TGTGCCAGCAGCCGGGGAGGGATTTCCTACGAGCAGTACTTC.

For the CDR3, the DNA is TGTGCCACGTCGGACAGACAAGAGACCCAGTACTTC. It encodes CATSDRQETQYF. V is TRBV13 and J is TRBJ2-5, with D possibly matching TRBD1 (6 bases). This CDR3 has 12 residues. Per the germline V gene, CDR1 is PRHDT and CDR2 is FYEKMQ (reference sequence). V was pared by 10 bases and J by 2 bases, with 11 bases between.

The V call is TRBV4-2, the J call TRBJ1-5; TRBD1 matches 7 bases. CDR1 LGHNA and CDR2 YNFKEQ come from the germline V gene. There are 16 residues in the CDR3. V shed 0 bases and J 6 bases; nucleotides not matched to a gene: 8. CDR3 in amino acids: CASSQDSQGRGQPQHF. CDR3 DNA: TGTGCCAGCAGCCAAGATTCACAGGGGCGCGGTCAGCCCCAGCATTTT.